This T cell receptor (beta chain) stems from a study of shared T cell receptors in the human thymus. Repertoires were generated with immunoSEQ multiplex PCR, while TCRdb's copy carries only in-frame clones and drops some. The data show about 380,000 clones, 85% to 95% seen once. CDR1 is SGHDT, CDR2 YYEEEE, per germline. The CDR3 has 17 residues. The J segment lost 0 bases and the V segment lost 4 bases, leaving 6 bases of the junction unmatched. Sequencing was done on a sample of thymocytes. The chain uses TRBV5-6 and TRBJ2-1; 11 bases are a match to TRBD2. This clonotype was sampled from a human donor. The CDR3 sequence is CASSGTSGRSSYNEQFF. CDR3 bases: TGTGCCAGCAGCGGGACTAGCGGCCGAAGCTCCTACAATGAGCAGTTCTTC.